This TCR beta chain was profiled in a study of blood T cells in healthy people across ages. General observations from the study: Long-lived donors had more naive CD4+ cells and higher diversity than aged donors. There was a strong correlation between TCR beta diversity and naive T cell percentage.

Individuals who donated were healthy Caucasians from Russia aged about 6 to 95. Each donor supplied approximately 10 milliliters of peripheral blood. The second PCR ran roughly 6 to 11 cycles with a sample-barcoded 5' primer and J-beta primers. Each CDR3 protein gets one entry after TCRdb re-called the 5' RACE reads with MiXCR. Here the sample spans about 680,000 distinct CDR3 sequences, 49% being singletons. V was shortened by 4 bases and J by 4 bases, with 19 bases between the two germline ends. The CDR3 extends over 16 amino acids. Germline assignment: CDR1 MDHEN and CDR2 SYDVKM. This clonotype was observed a handful of times. What it binds is not known.

Sequencing input: blood. The TCR comes from a woman aged 55-70 years in good health. The genes are TRBV28 and TRBJ2-5; TRBD2 might be the D (7 bases). CDR3 region: CASSWAPTGRVETQYF. Here the CDR3 DNA reads TGTGCCAGCAGTTGGGCACCAACAGGGAGGGTAGAGACCCAGTACTTC.